This T cell receptor beta chain was documented in a study of cytomegalovirus exposure and HLA in healthy donors. Study-wide findings and caveats: Most CMV-associated TCR beta chains appeared HLA-restricted in a later analysis. The study dropped some indistinguishable V segments, TRBV6-2 and TRBV6-3 among them. Both high specificity and high sensitivity reportedly marked the classifier's diagnosis of cytomegalovirus status.

V was cut by 4 bases and J by 6 bases, with 16 bases left in between. The CDR3 has 14 residues. The germline V gene has CDR1 LNHNV and CDR2 YYDKDF (reference sequence). About this clone itself: Antigen unknown.

The PCR contained 60 Vbeta and 13 Jbeta primers. The protocol was immunoSEQ multiplex PCR, while the TCRdb copy is restricted to in-frame clones and leaves out a portion. The sample holds tens of thousands of clones, about 77% seen once. V is TRBV15 and J is TRBJ2-7, with D perhaps TRBD2 (6 bases). This sequence originates from a male donor in good health and CMV-seropositive. The sequenced sample was PBMCs. This chain's CDR3 is CATSTRTKRGEQYF. CDR3 DNA: TGTGCCACCAGCACCAGGACTAAACGGGGCGAGCAGTACTTC.